These T cell receptor beta chains were read from a single sample in a study of response to subunit inactivated influenza vaccine. TCRdb reanalysed the RT-PCR reads using MiXCR and keeps one entry per CDR3 protein. The data show around 530,000 distinct CDR3 sequences, 16% seen once. The input for sequencing was CD4+ T cells sorted from PBMCs, taken about 24 months after vaccination. The receptor set was obtained from a man aged 50-75 years who received an inactivated influenza vaccine. CDR3s include the opening cysteine and the closing phenylalanine or tryptophan. The order of the fields is clone size, J gene, V gene, D gene, CDR3 DNA, CDR3 protein. A D gene is named only where the DNA matches it firmly. Only some rows state a clone size, as once, few, many or a class for expanded clones.

NA	TRBJ2-5	TRBV6-1	NA	TGTGCCAGCCAAAAACAGGGACGGGAGACCCAGTACTTC	CASQKQGRETQYF
few	TRBJ1-6	TRBV5-1	NA	TGCGCCAGCAGCTTGGAAGAAGATTCACCCCTCCACTTT	CASSLEEDSPLHF
few	TRBJ1-2	TRBV7-9	TRBD1	TGTGCCAGCAGCCAGTGGGACAGGGATGAGTATGGCTACACCTTC	CASSQWDRDEYGYTF
few	TRBJ1-3	TRBV10-3	NA	TGTGCCATCAGTGCAGTGGCTGGAAACACCATATATTTT	CAISAVAGNTIYF
NA	TRBJ2-7	TRBV25-1	NA	TGTGCCAGCAGTGACTCACAGGGTCTATCCTACGAGCAGTACTTC	CASSDSQGLSYEQYF
NA	TRBJ2-3	TRBV4-2	NA	TGTGCCAGCAGCTTACAGGGACGTACTAGCACAGATACGCAGTATTTT	CASSLQGRTSTDTQYF
few	TRBJ1-5	TRBV2	NA	TGTGCCAGCAGTAGGGGGGCGAGTAGCAATCAGCCCCAGCATTTT	CASSRGASSNQPQHF
few	TRBJ2-1	TRBV18	TRBD2	TGTGCCAGCTCACCACCGGGACTAGTCAATGAGCAGTTCTTC	CASSPPGLVNEQFF
NA	TRBJ1-4	TRBV5-1	NA	TGCGCCAGCAGCCTCCAGGGGATTGCTAATGAAAAACTGTTTTTT	CASSLQGIANEKLFF
NA	TRBJ2-4	TRBV28	NA	TGTGCCAGCACCCTGCTTCGGGGAGCCAAAAACATTCAGAACTTC	CASTLLRGAKNIQNF
NA	TRBJ2-3	TRBV25-1	TRBD2	TGTGCCAGCAGTGAATATGTCCCCTTTCTAGCGGGCAGCACAGATACGCAGTATTTT	CASSEYVPFLAGSTDTQYF
many	TRBJ1-1	TRBV20-1	NA	TGCAGTGCTAGAGATCGGAACAGGATCAACACTGAAGCTTTCTTT	CSARDRNRINTEAFF
few	TRBJ2-3	TRBV2	NA	TGTGCCAGCAGTGGGGGGGACAGCTACTCATCGAGGGATACGCAGTATTTT	CASSGGDSYSSRDTQYF
NA	TRBJ2-7	TRBV15	NA	TGTGCCACCAGCAGTGGCCGGGGGATAAACTCCTACGAGCAGTACTTC	CATSSGRGINSYEQYF
few	TRBJ1-1	TRBV27	NA	TGTGCCAGCAGGCGAACACAGGCTTTGAACACTGAAGCTTTCTTT	CASRRTQALNTEAFF
few	TRBJ2-7	TRBV5-5	NA	TGTGCCAGCAGCTTGGGCCAGGGATTCAAGCAGTACTTC	CASSLGQGFKQYF
few	TRBJ2-7	TRBV4-2	NA	TGTGCCAGCAGCCAGGCCAGCGCGGGCCGCTACGAGCAGTACTTC	CASSQASAGRYEQYF
many	TRBJ2-5	TRBV27	NA	TGTGCCAGCAGTTTCCGAGGAGAGACCCAGTACTTC	CASSFRGETQYF
NA	TRBJ2-7	TRBV18	NA	TGTGCCAGCTCACCACAGACTACCTACGAGCAGTACTTC	CASSPQTTYEQYF
few	TRBJ2-1	TRBV10-3	TRBD2	TGTGCCATCAACTCCCCCCCGGGAGGCCTATCCTACAATGAGCAGTTCTTC	CAINSPPGGLSYNEQFF
few	TRBJ2-4	TRBV7-2	NA	TGTGCCAGCAGCTTACCCCCTCAAAACATTCAGTACTTC	CASSLPPQNIQYF
few	TRBJ2-3	TRBV6-1	TRBD1	TGTGCCAGCAGGTCACAGGGGGTAGGAACAGATACGCAGTATTTT	CASRSQGVGTDTQYF
NA	TRBJ2-7	TRBV18	NA	TGTGCCAGCTCCCCCGACGAGGTACAATACGAGCAGTACTTC	CASSPDEVQYEQYF
few	TRBJ2-3	TRBV15	NA	TGTGCCACCAGCATCTTAGTTGGTACGCAGTATTTT	CATSILVGTQYF
NA	TRBJ2-1	TRBV19	NA	TGTGCCAGTACCCCCGACAGCTCCTACAATGAGCAGTTCTTC	CASTPDSSYNEQFF
NA	TRBJ1-2	TRBV7-2	NA	TGTGCCAGCAGCTTAAGGAGAACTTCTAACTATGGCTACACCTTC	CASSLRRTSNYGYTF
many	TRBJ2-7	TRBV20-1	NA	TGCAGTGCCCCAATTTTAACTCCTGCCGAGCAGTACTTC	CSAPILTPAEQYF
NA	TRBJ2-7	TRBV4-3	NA	TGCGCCAGCAGCCAAGAGGGACGGGGAGAGCAGTACTTC	CASSQEGRGEQYF
NA	TRBJ2-1	TRBV12-3/TRBV12-4	TRBD2	TGTGCCAGCAGCCCCTACGGGGGGGCCTACAATGAGCAGTTCTTC	CASSPYGGAYNEQFF
NA	TRBJ2-1	TRBV20-1	NA	TGCAGTGCTAGTGTGCGGGTGGGTTACAATGAGCAGTTCTTC	CSASVRVGYNEQFF
few	TRBJ2-2	TRBV12-3/TRBV12-4	NA	TGTGCCAGCAGTTTCGGACTTGGGGAGCTGTTTTTT	CASSFGLGELFF
NA	TRBJ2-7	TRBV6-2/TRBV6-3	NA	TGTGCCAGCAGTCGGATCACTAGGGACGCCGAGCAGTACTTC	CASSRITRDAEQYF
NA	TRBJ2-7	TRBV20-1	TRBD1	TGCAGTGCTAGGCAAACAGGGGTCAACTCCTACGAGCAGTACTTC	CSARQTGVNSYEQYF
many	TRBJ1-5	TRBV15	NA	TGTGCCACCAGTTCCCAGGGGAATCAGCCCCAGCATTTT	CATSSQGNQPQHF
few	TRBJ2-4	TRBV7-2	TRBD2	TGTGCCAGCAGCTTAGTAGCGGCTAGCGGGAACATTCAGTACTTC	CASSLVAASGNIQYF
NA	TRBJ1-2	TRBV12-3/TRBV12-4	NA	TGTGCCAGCAGCGTAGCGGGGGTTACCAACTATGGCTACACCTTC	CASSVAGVTNYGYTF
NA	TRBJ2-3	TRBV19	NA	TGTGCCAGTACCCCCGGTGGGTCGGATACGCAGTATTTT	CASTPGGSDTQYF
few	TRBJ2-5	TRBV20-1	NA	TGCAGTGCTAGAGATCAGGGATCCGAGGGGACCCAGTACTTC	CSARDQGSEGTQYF
once	TRBJ2-3	TRBV6-5	TRBD2	TGTGCCAGCAGTTACTCAAAACTAGCGGGAGGCGCAGATACGCAGTATTTT	CASSYSKLAGGADTQYF
NA	TRBJ2-1	TRBV3-1	NA	TGTGCCAGCAGCCAAGTGCCCTACAATGAGCAGTTCTTC	CASSQVPYNEQFF
NA	TRBJ1-3	TRBV20-1	NA	TGCAGTGCTAAGACAGAATCTGGAAACACCATATATTTT	CSAKTESGNTIYF
NA	TRBJ2-5	TRBV4-1	NA	TGCGCCAGCAGCCAGGGCGACAGCGAGACCCAGTACTTC	CASSQGDSETQYF
few	TRBJ1-1	TRBV5-1	NA	TGCGCCAGCAGCCAAAGAGGTGGAAACACTGAAGCTTTCTTT	CASSQRGGNTEAFF
few	TRBJ2-7	TRBV10-1	NA	TGCGCCAGCAGTGAGACGCCCTTCGAGCAGTACTTC	CASSETPFEQYF
many	TRBJ1-4	TRBV12-3/TRBV12-4	NA	TGTGCCAGCAGTTTAGCGCTTGAAAAACTGTTTTTT	CASSLALEKLFF